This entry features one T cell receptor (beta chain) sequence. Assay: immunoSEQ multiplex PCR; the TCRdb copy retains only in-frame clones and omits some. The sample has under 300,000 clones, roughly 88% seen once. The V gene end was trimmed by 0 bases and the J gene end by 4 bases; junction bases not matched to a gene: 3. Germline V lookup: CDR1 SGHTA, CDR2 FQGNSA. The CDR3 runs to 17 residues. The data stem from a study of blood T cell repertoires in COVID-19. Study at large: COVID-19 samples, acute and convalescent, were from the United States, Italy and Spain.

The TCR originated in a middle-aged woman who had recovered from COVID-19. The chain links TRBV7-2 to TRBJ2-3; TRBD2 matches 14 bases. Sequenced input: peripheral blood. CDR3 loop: CASSLALGLAGADTQYF. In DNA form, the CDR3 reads TGTGCCAGCAGCTTAGCCTTGGGACTAGCGGGGGCAGATACGCAGTATTTT.